Listed below are T cell receptor beta chains from one sample, sequenced in a study of OX40 agonist ivuxolimab in advanced cancers. Data came from immunoSEQ multiplex PCR; TCRdb stores just in-frame clones and leaves some out. The data hold 50,000 to 65,000 clones, with 86% observed a single time. Sequences were derived from CD4+ or CD8+ T cells sorted from blood, sampled in a trial of the OX40 agonist ivuxolimab. These receptors came from an adult with an advanced solid tumor such as melanoma, head and neck, liver or kidney cancer. Each CDR3 is given with its conserved first and last residue. A D gene is named only where the DNA matches it firmly. Clone size, where shown, is once, few, many, or a class for clones that have expanded.

>TRBJ1-2|NA|NA|TRBV6-1
TGTGCCAGCTTTCTGAGGGACTATGGCTACACCTTC
CASFLRDYGYTF
>TRBJ1-2|TRBD1|once|TRBV19
TGTGCCAGTAGGACACAGGGGGCGAACTATGGCTACACCTTC
CASRTQGANYGYTF
>TRBJ2-1|TRBD2|NA|TRBV19
TGTGCCAGTAGTATGTCGGGACTAATCTACAATGAGCAGTTCTTC
CASSMSGLIYNEQFF
>TRBJ1-2|TRBD1|NA|TRBV6-1
TGTGCCAGCAGTGAAGCCAGTCTGACGGGGACAGGTGATGGCTACACCTTC
CASSEASLTGTGDGYTF
>TRBJ1-2|NA|NA|TRBV6-6
TGTGCCAGCAGCTCCTCAGGGGACTATGGCTACACCTTC
CASSSSGDYGYTF
>TRBJ2-5|NA|NA|TRBV25-1
TGTGCCAGCAGTGAAGGTGGCAGTCCTCAAGAGACCCAGTACTTC
CASSEGGSPQETQYF
>TRBJ2-3|TRBD1|NA|TRBV6-6
TGTGCCAGCAGTTACTGGACAGGGAATACAGATACGCAGTATTTT
CASSYWTGNTDTQYF
>TRBJ1-4|NA|NA|TRBV6-6
TGTGCCAGCAAGCAGGGAGACCTTGGAGCTAATGAAAAACTGTTTTTT
CASKQGDLGANEKLFF
>TRBJ2-5|NA|once|TRBV7-2
TGTGCCAGCAGTGGTGGGGCGAGGCAGACCCAGTACTTC
CASSGGARQTQYF
>TRBJ2-1|NA|NA|TRBV9
TGTGCCAGCAGCGTAGACCAGGAGTTGAGTGAGCAGTTCTTC
CASSVDQELSEQFF
>TRBJ1-2|TRBD1|NA|TRBV6-6
TGTGCCAGCAAAGACACGGGACAGTCTAACTATGGCTACACCTTC
CASKDTGQSNYGYTF
>TRBJ1-2|TRBD1|NA|TRBV5-1
TGCGCCAGCAGCTTACAGGGGGCCACTTACTATGGCTACACCTTC
CASSLQGATYYGYTF
>TRBJ2-3|TRBD2|NA|TRBV30
TGTGCCTGGAGTGGCCCAGCGGGAGTTTCAGATACGCAGTATTTT
CAWSGPAGVSDTQYF
>TRBJ2-3|TRBD2|NA|TRBV5-1
TGCGCCAGCAGCTTGGGGAGAGGCGGGGGGCTAGGAGATACGCAGTATTTT
CASSLGRGGGLGDTQYF
>TRBJ2-5|NA|NA|TRBV7-9
TGTGCCAGCAGCTTAAGTGGAGAGACCCAGTACTTC
CASSLSGETQYF
>TRBJ1-4|NA|NA|TRBV6-5
TGTGCCACGAGGGCAATCGCAACTAATGAAAAACTGTTTTTT
CATRAIATNEKLFF
>TRBJ2-1|NA|NA|TRBV9
TGTGCCAGCAGCCAGAGGACCTCCTACAATGAGCAGTTCTTC
CASSQRTSYNEQFF
>TRBJ2-3|TRBD2|NA|TRBV18
TGTGCCAGCTCACCAACTAGCGGACTCAGCACAGATACGCAGTATTTT
CASSPTSGLSTDTQYF
>TRBJ2-3|NA|NA|TRBV4-3
TGCGCCAGCAGCCAAGATCAATTGGGAATCACAGATACGCAGTATTTT
CASSQDQLGITDTQYF
>TRBJ1-6|TRBD1|NA|TRBV15
TGTGCCACCAGCAGAGATAAGGGGGCTGAGTCACCCCTCCACTTT
CATSRDKGAESPLHF
>TRBJ1-1|NA|NA|TRBV5-4
TGTGCCAGCAGCTTGTTTTTGGTTGGCAACACTGAAGCTTTCTTT
CASSLFLVGNTEAFF
>TRBJ1-4|TRBD1|NA|TRBV7-2
TGTGCCAGCAGCTTAAGTCGCGGGACAGTCAATGAAAAACTGTTTTTT
CASSLSRGTVNEKLFF
>TRBJ2-2|NA|NA|TRBV9
TGTGCCAGCAGCGTAGTTGGGAAGGGGGAGCTGTTTTTT
CASSVVGKGELFF
>TRBJ2-3|TRBD2|NA|TRBV7-8
TGTGCCAGCAGCTTAGCTTTCGGGGGGGCCTACGGTAACACAGATACGCAGTATTTT
CASSLAFGGAYGNTDTQYF
>TRBJ1-1|TRBD1|NA|TRBV6-4
TGTGCCAGCAGTGTTACAGGGGGCTCCTCTGAAGCTTTCTTT
CASSVTGGSSEAFF
>TRBJ1-2|TRBD1|NA|TRBV7-2
TGTGCCAGCAGCTCGGACAGGGGGATTATAGGCTACACCTTC
CASSSDRGIIGYTF
>TRBJ2-3|NA|NA|TRBV7-2
TGTGCCAGCAGCTTAAGTTTATTCACAGATACGCAGTATTTT
CASSLSLFTDTQYF
>TRBJ1-6|TRBD1|NA|TRBV6-1
TGTGCCAGCAGGGGGACAGGGGAAGGATCACCCCTCCACTTT
CASRGTGEGSPLHF
>TRBJ2-2|TRBD1|NA|TRBV27
TGTGCCAGCAGTTTATTACAGGGGGGAACCGGGGAGCTGTTTTTT
CASSLLQGGTGELFF
>TRBJ2-1|TRBD1|NA|TRBV5-1
TGCGCCAGCAGCTTGAGGGGACAGAAGGAGCAGTTCTTC
CASSLRGQKEQFF
>TRBJ2-3|TRBD2|NA|TRBV14
TGTGCCAGCAGCCAAGGGGGACTAGCCTCAGATACGCAGTATTTT
CASSQGGLASDTQYF
>TRBJ1-5|NA|NA|TRBV6-1
TGTGCCAGCAGTGAAGTGGACCGACAGGCTGGCAATCAGCCCCAGCATTTT
CASSEVDRQAGNQPQHF
>TRBJ1-1|NA|NA|TRBV2
TGTGCCAGCAGCCTTGGGGTACTAGGGACTGAAGCTTTCTTT
CASSLGVLGTEAFF
>TRBJ2-1|TRBD2|NA|TRBV11-1
TGTGCCAGCAGCTCGGGACTAGCGGGGGGGATTTACAATGAGCAGTTCTTC
CASSSGLAGGIYNEQFF
>TRBJ1-4|NA|few|TRBV7-8
TGTGCCAGCAGCTTAAAGAGGGGAGACGAAAAACTGTTTTTT
CASSLKRGDEKLFF
>TRBJ2-2|NA|NA|TRBV25-1
TGTGCCAGCAGTGTACTAGACTCCGGGGAGCTGTTTTTT
CASSVLDSGELFF
>TRBJ2-1|TRBD2|NA|TRBV4-1
TGCGCCAGCAGCCAAGAGATCGGGCGGGGGGGTCTCTACAATGAGCAGTTCTTC
CASSQEIGRGGLYNEQFF
>TRBJ2-1|TRBD2|NA|TRBV4-3
TGCGCCAGCAGCCAAGTGGTCGGTAGCGGGAGGTATGAGCAGTTCTTC
CASSQVVGSGRYEQFF
>TRBJ1-5|NA|NA|TRBV13
TGTGCCAGCAGCTTAGGCACCGCCAAGGGGAATCAGCCCCAGCATTTT
CASSLGTAKGNQPQHF
>TRBJ1-5|NA|NA|TRBV28
TGTGCCAGCAGTTCCGGTCGATCAACAGGCAATCAGCCCCAGCATTTT
CASSSGRSTGNQPQHF
>TRBJ2-5|TRBD2|NA|TRBV12-5
TGTGCTAGTGCCTTACTAGCGGGAGCGGTAGAGACCCAGTACTTC
CASALLAGAVETQYF
>TRBJ2-3|TRBD2|once|TRBV5-4
TGTGCCAGCAGCCCGGGGGGGGGAGGCACAGATACGCAGTATTTT
CASSPGGGGTDTQYF